This TCR beta chain was recorded in a study of shared clonotypes between healthy human individuals (TCRdb year 2020). Background on the whole study: A couple of women and a few men aged 18 to 49 years were included in the cohort. For each donor, CD4 naive and CD4 memory were each given three plates, CD8 naive was given two plates, and CD8 memory was given one plate. To estimate repertoire size and how much clonotypes are shared between individuals, the study performed deep sequencing of blood TCR repertoires from a handful of healthy adults. Different laboratories and diverse techniques were used to prepare libraries and sequence TCR repertoires, to increase sequencing depth and limit assay-specific biases. Between about 0.94 and 10 billion PBMCs per donor were obtained by leukapheresis. Here is what the overall study found, with its caveats: Clonotypes shared by all four sorted-subset donors showed higher generation probabilities than non-shared clonotypes. Because the study included a small number of donors, the genetic and exposure-history diversity represented was limited. Based on pairwise subsampling, the degree of clonotype sharing among donors was expected to be affected by sequencing depth. Rarefaction of sorted-subset datasets indicated incomplete sequencing despite the large sequencing depth. Sharing across a handful of donors was observed for around 5% of naive CD4, 3% to 3.5% of naive CD8, 2% to 2.5% of memory CD4, and around 0.42% of memory CD8 clonotypes. Sampling was restricted to blood, and TCR repertoires in tissues likely differ from the TCR repertoires found in blood. Naive subsets generally had larger estimated clonotype richness than memory subsets did.

Of note for this clone: It has no known antigen specificity. No quality values exist for individual bases; no much larger clone is one base distant.

Using the deep immunoSEQ assay, multiplex PCR amplified TCR CDR3 regions from genomic DNA. Extracted genomic DNA from each cell subset was distributed evenly across all wells of several immunoSEQ 96-well plates, and each plate was treated as a replicate. Each replicate PCR for sorted subsets received roughly 200 ng genomic DNA, equal to roughly 30,000 T cell genomes. Purified libraries were quantified with a Qubit 3.0 fluorometer, sized on a Bioanalyzer 2100, and re-quantified with the KAPA Library Quantification kit. A separate single-read 150-cycle Illumina NextSeq 550 flow cell was used to sequence each immunoSEQ 96-well plate. The authors processed their data as follows. Because the immunoSEQ output included only junctional sequences and no quality scores, the filtering could not be the same as the filtering used for full-length reads. To assign V/J genes and CDR3, sequences were annotated against IMGT germline references using PyIR, a Python wrapper for IgBLAST v1.9. Reads were removed for weak V/J assignments (E-value above 1e-6), missing CDR3, stop codons, out-of-frame junctions, or ambiguous translated residues. A V3J clonotype was defined by an identical inferred V gene, J gene, and CDR3 amino acid sequence. Percentage overlap between repertoires was computed as shared unique clonotypes divided by the size of the smaller repertoire. Repertoire richness was assessed with RTK rarefaction, the Chao1 estimator, and Recon v2.1 estimates of unobserved clonotypes. OLGA was used to compute generation probabilities for all TCRbeta clonotypes that the gDNA method yielded from a handful of donors. TCRdb re-hosts the immuneACCESS table, in-frame sequences only. Its copies lack some clones; in the studies checked, an unresolved V gene accounts for under half of them, and the cause for the rest is not known. V and J calls and clone size come straight from that table; D and trimming were deduced from the DNA. Across this sample there are around 2.5 million clones, with more than 85% seen only once. The top ten constitute roughly 0.39% of the sample.

The donors were healthy, HIV-negative adults who had no recently reported acute infections or vaccinations. Every donor was a Caucasian adult living in Nashville, Tennessee, USA. CD4+ T cells were enriched by magnetic negative selection; naive cells were then positively selected on CD45RA, and the negative fraction formed the memory subset. After blood collection by leukapheresis, PBMCs were isolated using Ficoll-Histopaque density gradient centrifugation and then cryopreserved in the vapor phase of liquid nitrogen. Analytical flow cytometry was used to check the purity and quantity of each magnetically sorted T cell population. Genomic DNA was isolated from every sorted fraction and measured by UV absorbance on a Nanodrop 2000c. Trimmed from V: 10 bases; trimmed from J: 4 bases; junction bases lacking a gene match: 2. Including the terminal cysteine and phenylalanine, the CDR3 comprises 11 residues. Only the CDR3 DNA is retained, 33 bases long and in frame from the first base. The germline V gene gives CDR1 as MGHDK and CDR2 as SYGVNS.

The sequence derives from a man between 18 and 35 years old in good health. Some clones in this sample may be carry-over from other donors' samples. The specimen sequenced was naive CD4+ T cells from PBMCs. Interpreted using the paper, the cell subset or site label stands for: CD45RA+ positively selected. This sequence uses TRBV25-1 and TRBJ1-2, with TRBD1 identical over 8 junction bases. The CDR3 in this case is CATQGAYGYTF. The DNA sequence is TGTGCCACCCAGGGGGCCTATGGCTACACCTTC.